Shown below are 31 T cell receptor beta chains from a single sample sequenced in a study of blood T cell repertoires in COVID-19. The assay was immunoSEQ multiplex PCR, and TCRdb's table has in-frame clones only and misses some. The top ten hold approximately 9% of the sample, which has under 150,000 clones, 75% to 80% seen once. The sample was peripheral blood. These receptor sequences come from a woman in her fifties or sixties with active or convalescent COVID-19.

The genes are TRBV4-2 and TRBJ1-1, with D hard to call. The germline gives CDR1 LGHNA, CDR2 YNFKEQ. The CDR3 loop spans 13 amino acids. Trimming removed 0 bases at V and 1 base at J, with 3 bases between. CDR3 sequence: CASSQDRNTEAFF. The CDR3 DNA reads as TGTGCCAGCAGCCAAGATCGGAACACTGAAGCTTTCTTT.

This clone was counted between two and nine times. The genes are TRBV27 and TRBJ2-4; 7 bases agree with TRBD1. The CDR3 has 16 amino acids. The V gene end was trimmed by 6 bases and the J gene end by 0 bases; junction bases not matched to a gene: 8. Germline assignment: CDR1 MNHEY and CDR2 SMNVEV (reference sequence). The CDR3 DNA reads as TGTGCCAGCAGAGATACAGGGGTTTTAGCCAAAAACATTCAGTACTTC. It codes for CASRDTGVLAKNIQYF.

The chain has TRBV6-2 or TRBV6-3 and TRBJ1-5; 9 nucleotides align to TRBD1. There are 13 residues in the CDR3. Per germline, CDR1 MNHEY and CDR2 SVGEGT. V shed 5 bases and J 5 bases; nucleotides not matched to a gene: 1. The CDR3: CASSGQGHQPQHF. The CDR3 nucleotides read TGTGCCAGCAGTGGACAGGGGCATCAGCCCCAGCATTTT.

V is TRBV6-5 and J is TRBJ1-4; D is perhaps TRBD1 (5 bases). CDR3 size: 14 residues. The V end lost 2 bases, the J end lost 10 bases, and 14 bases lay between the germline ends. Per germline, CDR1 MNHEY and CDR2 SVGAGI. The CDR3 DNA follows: TGTGCCAGCAGTTACAGGGCAGGGATGGGAAAACTGTTTTTT. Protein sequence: CASSYRAGMGKLFF.

The chain's CDR3 is CASSTRDFTGELFF. In DNA form, the CDR3 reads TGTGCCAGCAGCACTAGGGATTTCACCGGGGAGCTGTTTTTT. The chain uses TRBV3-1 (or the pseudogene TRBV3-2) and TRBJ2-2; tentatively, D is TRBD2 (5 bases). The germline V gene has CDR1 LGHDT and CDR2 YNNKEL (reference sequence). The CDR3 length is 14 residues. V gave up 5 bases and J gave up 4 bases, with 11 bases separating them.

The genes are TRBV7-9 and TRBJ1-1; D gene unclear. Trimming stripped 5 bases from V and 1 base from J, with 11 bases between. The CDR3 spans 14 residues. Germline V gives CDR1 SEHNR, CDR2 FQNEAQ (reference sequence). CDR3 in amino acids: CASSAGLGNTEAFF. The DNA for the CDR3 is TGTGCCAGCAGCGCTGGACTCGGGAACACTGAAGCTTTCTTT.

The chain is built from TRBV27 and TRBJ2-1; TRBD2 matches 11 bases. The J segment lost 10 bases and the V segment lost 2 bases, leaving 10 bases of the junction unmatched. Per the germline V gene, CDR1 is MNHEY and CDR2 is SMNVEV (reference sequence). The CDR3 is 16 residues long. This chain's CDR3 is CASSLRGTSGEREQFF. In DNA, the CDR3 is TGTGCCAGCAGTTTACGAGGGACTAGCGGTGAGAGGGAGCAGTTCTTC.

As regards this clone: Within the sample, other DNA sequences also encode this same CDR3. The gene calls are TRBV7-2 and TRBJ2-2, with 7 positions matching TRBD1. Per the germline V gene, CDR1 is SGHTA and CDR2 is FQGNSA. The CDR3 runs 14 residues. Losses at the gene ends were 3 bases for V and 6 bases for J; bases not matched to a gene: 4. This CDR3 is CASSLRQGAGELFF. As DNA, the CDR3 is TGTGCCAGCAGCTTGAGGCAGGGGGCCGGGGAGCTGTTTTTT.

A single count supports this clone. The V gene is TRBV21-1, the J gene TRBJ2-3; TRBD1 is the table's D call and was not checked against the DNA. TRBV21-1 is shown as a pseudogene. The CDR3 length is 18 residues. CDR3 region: CASSKKSGDRGRTDTQYF. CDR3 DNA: TGTGCCAGCAGCAAAAAAAGCGGGGACAGGGGGCGCACAGATACGCAGTATTTT.

CDR3 residues: CASSSIRGGADEQYF. The CDR3 bases are TGTGCCAGCAGCTCGATCCGCGGGGGGGCCGACGAGCAGTACTTC. This sequence joins TRBV6-6 and TRBJ2-7; TRBD2 aligns across 9 bases. Germline loops: CDR1 MNHNY, CDR2 SVGAGI (reference sequence). The CDR3 runs 15 residues. With 6 bases clipped from V and 5 bases from J, the junction kept 11 bases outside the gene matches.

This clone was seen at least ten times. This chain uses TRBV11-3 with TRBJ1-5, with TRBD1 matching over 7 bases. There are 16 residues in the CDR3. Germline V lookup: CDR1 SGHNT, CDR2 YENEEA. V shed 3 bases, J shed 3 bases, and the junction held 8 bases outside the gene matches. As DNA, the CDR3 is TGTGCCAGCAGCTTTCTCAGGGGGGCACTCAATCAGCCCCAGCATTTT. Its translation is CASSFLRGALNQPQHF.

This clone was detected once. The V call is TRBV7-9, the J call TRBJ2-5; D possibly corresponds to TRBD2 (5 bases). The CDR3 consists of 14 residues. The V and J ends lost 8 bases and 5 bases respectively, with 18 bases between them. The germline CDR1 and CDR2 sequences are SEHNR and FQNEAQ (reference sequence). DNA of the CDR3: TGTGCCAGCGACCGGGCTGAAGCGGCTGAGACCCAGTACTTC. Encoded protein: CASDRAEAAETQYF.

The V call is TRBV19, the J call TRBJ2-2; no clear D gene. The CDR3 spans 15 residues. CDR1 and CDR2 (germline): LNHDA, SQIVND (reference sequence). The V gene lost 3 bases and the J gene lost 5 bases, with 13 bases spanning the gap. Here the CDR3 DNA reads TGTGCCAGTAGTATGAGTAGAGTCGGTACCGGGGAGCTGTTTTTT. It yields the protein CASSMSRVGTGELFF.

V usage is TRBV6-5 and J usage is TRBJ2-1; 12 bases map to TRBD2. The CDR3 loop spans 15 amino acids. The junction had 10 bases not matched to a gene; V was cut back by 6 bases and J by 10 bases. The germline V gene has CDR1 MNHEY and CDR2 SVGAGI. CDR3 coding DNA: TGTGCCAGCAGCAACAGACTAGCGGGAGAGGAAGAGCAGTTCTTC. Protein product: CASSNRLAGEEEQFF.

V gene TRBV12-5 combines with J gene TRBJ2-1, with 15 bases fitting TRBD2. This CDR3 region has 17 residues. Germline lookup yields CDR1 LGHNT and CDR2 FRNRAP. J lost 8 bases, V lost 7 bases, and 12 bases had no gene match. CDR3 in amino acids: CASVPGPGTSGGYEQFF. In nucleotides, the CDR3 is TGTGCTAGTGTCCCTGGTCCTGGGACTAGCGGGGGGTATGAGCAGTTCTTC. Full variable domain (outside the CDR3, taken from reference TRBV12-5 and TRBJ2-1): DARVTQTPRHKVTEMGQEVTMRCQPILGHNTVFWYRQTMMQGLELLAYFRNRAPLDDSGMPKDRFSAEMPDATLATLKIQPSEPRDSAVYFCASVPGPGTSGGYEQFFGPGTRLTVL.

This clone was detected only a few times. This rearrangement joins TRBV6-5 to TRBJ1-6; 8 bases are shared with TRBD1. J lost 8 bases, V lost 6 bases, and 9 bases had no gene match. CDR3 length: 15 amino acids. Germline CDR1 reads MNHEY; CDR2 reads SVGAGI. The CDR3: CASSKRTGSYSPLHF. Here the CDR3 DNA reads TGTGCCAGCAGCAAAAGGACAGGGAGCTATTCACCCCTCCACTTT.

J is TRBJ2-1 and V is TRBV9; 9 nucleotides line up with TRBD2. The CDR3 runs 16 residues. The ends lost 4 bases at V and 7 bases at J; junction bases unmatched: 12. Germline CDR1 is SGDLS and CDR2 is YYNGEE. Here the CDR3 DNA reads TGTGCCAGCAGCACCTTAGCGGGAGCCAAAGGTAATGAGCAGTTCTTC. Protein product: CASSTLAGAKGNEQFF.

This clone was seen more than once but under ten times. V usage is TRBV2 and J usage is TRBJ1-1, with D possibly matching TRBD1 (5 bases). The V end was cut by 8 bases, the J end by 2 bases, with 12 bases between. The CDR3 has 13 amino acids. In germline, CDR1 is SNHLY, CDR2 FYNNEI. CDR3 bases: TGTGCCAGCGATCAGGGATTCAACACTGAAGCTTTCTTT. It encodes CASDQGFNTEAFF. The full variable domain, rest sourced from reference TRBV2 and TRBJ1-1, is EPEVTQTPSHQVTQMGQEVILRCVPISNHLYFYWYRQILGQKVEFLVSFYNNEISEKSEIFDDQFSVERPDGSNFTLKIRSTKLEDSAMYFCASDQGFNTEAFFGQGTRLTVV.

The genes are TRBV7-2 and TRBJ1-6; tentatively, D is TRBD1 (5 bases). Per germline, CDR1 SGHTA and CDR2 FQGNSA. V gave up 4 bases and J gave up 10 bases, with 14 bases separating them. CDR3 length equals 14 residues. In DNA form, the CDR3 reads TGTGCCAGCAGCTGGGGCAGGAGGGAATCACCCCTCCACTTT. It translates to CASSWGRRESPLHF.

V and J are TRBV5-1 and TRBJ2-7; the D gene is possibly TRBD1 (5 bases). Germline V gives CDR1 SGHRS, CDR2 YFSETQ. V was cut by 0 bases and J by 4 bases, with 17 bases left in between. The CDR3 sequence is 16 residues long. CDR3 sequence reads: CASSLEWVGARYEQYF. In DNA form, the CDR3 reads TGCGCCAGCAGCTTGGAATGGGTTGGGGCGCGGTACGAGCAGTACTTC.

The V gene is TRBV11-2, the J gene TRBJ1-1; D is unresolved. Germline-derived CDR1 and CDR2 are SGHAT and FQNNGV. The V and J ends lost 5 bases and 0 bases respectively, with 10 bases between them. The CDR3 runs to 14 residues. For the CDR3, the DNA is TGTGCCAGCAGCCCCCAAATTGTGAACACTGAAGCTTTCTTT. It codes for CASSPQIVNTEAFF.

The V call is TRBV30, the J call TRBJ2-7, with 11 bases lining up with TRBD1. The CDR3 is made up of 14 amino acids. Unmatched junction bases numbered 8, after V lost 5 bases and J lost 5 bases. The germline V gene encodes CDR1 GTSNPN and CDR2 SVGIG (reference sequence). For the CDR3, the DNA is TGTGCCTGGGAGCCGGGACAGGGGGTGCACGAGCAGTACTTC. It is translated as CAWEPGQGVHEQYF.

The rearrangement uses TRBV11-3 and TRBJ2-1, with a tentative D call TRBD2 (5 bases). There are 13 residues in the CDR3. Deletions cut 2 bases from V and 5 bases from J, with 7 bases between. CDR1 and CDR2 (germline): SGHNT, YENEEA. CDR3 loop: CASSLLADNEQFF. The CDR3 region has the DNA TGTGCCAGCAGCTTACTAGCAGACAATGAGCAGTTCTTC.

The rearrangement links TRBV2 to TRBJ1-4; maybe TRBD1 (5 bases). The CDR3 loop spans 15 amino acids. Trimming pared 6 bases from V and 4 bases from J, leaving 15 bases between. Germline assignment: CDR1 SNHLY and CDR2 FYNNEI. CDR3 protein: CASSKGQARNEKLFF. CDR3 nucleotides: TGTGCCAGCAGCAAGGGGCAGGCCCGTAATGAAAAACTGTTTTTT.

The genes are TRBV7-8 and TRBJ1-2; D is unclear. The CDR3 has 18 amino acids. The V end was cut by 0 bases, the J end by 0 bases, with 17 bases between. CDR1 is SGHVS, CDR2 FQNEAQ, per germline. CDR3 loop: CASSLANTREVTNYGYTF. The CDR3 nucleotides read TGTGCCAGCAGCTTAGCGAACACTCGGGAAGTAACTAACTATGGCTACACCTTC.

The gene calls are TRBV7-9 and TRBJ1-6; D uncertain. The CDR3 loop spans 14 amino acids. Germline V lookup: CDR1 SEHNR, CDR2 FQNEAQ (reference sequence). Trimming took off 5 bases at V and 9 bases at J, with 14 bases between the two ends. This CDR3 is CASSARVEGSPLHF. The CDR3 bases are TGTGCCAGCAGCGCGCGGGTTGAGGGTTCACCCCTCCACTTT.

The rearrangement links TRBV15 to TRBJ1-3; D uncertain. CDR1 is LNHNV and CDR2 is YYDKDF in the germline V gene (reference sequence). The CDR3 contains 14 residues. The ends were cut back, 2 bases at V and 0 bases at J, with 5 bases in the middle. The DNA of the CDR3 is TGTGCCACCAGCAGACATAGCTCTGGAAACACCATATATTTT. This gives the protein CATSRHSSGNTIYF.

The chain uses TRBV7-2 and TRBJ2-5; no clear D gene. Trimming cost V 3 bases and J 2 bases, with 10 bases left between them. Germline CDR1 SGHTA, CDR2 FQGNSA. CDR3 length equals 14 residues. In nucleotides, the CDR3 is TGTGCCAGCAGCTTTCAGCCAGGTCAAGAGACCCAGTACTTC. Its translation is CASSFQPGQETQYF.

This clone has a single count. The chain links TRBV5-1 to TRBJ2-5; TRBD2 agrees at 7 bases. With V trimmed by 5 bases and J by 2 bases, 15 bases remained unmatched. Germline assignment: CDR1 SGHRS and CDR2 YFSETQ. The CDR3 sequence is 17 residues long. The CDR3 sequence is CASSLWGRLAEQETQYF. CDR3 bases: TGCGCCAGCAGTTTATGGGGGAGGCTAGCGGAACAAGAGACCCAGTACTTC.

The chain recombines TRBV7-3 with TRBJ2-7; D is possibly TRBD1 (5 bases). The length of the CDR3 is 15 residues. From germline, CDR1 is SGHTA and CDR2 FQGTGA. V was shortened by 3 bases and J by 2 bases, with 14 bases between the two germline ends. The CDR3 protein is CASSFRQQDTYEQYF. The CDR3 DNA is TGTGCCAGCAGCTTTCGACAGCAGGATACCTACGAGCAGTACTTC.

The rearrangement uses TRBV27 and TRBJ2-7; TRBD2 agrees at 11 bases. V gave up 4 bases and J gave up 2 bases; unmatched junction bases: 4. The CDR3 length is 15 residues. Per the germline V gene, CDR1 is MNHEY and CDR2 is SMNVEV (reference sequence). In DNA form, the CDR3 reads TGTGCCAGCAGTTCCGGGACTAGCGGAACCTACGAGCAGTACTTC. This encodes CASSSGTSGTYEQYF.